This record looks at one T cell receptor beta chain sequence and its context. The CDR3 runs 14 residues. Germline V gene lookup returns CDR1 ENHRY and CDR2 SYGVKD. V lost 5 bases and J lost 1; bases outside the gene matches: 3. The sample belongs to a study of blood T cell repertoires in COVID-19. The wider study: COVID-19 samples, acute and convalescent, were from the United States, Italy and Spain. T cells, B-cell-depleted T cells, or PBMCs provided the cDNA or gDNA that served as material.

Source study methods: By means of reference gene primer amplification, nucleated cell counts were estimated. The protocol was immunoSEQ multiplex PCR, while the TCRdb copy is restricted to in-frame clones and leaves out a portion. V, J and clone size derive from that table, while D and trimming were established from the DNA sequence. The table has under 250,000 clones, approximately 86% seen once; the top ten hold 5.5% to 7.5%. The source of this sequence is a woman aged 70-85 years with active or convalescent COVID-19. The specimen was peripheral blood. The V call is TRBV10-3, the J call TRBJ1-1, with 8 positions matching TRBD1. CDR3 sequence: CAISTRGQNTEAFF. The CDR3 coding sequence is TGTGCCATCAGTACCAGGGGGCAGAACACTGAAGCTTTCTTT.